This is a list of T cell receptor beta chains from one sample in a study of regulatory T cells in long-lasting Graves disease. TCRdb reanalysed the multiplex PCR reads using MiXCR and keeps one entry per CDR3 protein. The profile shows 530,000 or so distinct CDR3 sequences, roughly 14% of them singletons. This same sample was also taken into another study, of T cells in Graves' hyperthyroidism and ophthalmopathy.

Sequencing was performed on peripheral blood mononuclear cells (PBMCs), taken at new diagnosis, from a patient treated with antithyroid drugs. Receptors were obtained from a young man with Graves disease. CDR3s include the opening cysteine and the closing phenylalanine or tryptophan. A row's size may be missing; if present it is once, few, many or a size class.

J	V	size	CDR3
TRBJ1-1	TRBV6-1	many	CASSPTPTNTEAFF
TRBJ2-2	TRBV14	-	CASSQDRLGTGELFF
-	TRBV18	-	CASSPEFRGYEQYF
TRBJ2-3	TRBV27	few	CASSRLAASTDTQYF
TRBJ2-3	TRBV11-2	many	CASSFAPGATDTQYF
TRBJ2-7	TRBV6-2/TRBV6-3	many	CASSPRGSYEQYF
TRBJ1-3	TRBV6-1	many	CASNGGAGNTIYF
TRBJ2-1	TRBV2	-	CASSPLGTSGRATNEQFF
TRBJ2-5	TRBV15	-	CATRPTVHNSETQYF
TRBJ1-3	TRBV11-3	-	CASSLQCPHRPASGNTIYF
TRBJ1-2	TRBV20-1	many	CSAKSESNYGYTF
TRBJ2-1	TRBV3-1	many	CASSHPEAGPPYNEQFF
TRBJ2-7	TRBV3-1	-	CASSQVGLAGGYEQYF
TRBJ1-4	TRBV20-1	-	CSASRQATNEKLFF
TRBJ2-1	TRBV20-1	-	CSAQTTSGNNEQFF
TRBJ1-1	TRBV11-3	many	CARALFRGPHQGEVTEAFF
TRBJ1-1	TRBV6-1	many	CASSVTGNTEAFF
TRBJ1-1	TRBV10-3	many	CAISEGRGDEAFF
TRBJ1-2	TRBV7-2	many	CASSLDSPGGYTF
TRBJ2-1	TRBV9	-	CASSPSHSQSSYNEQFF
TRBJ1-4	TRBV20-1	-	CSARGNEKLFF
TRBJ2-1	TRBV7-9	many	CARRSIPHEQFF
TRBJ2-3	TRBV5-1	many	CASRRGASTDTQYF
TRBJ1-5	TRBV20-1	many	CSAGTGISWRQPQHF
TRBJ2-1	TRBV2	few	CASSRSGTQTYNEQFF
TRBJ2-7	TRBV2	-	CASTGTGGETYSYEQYF
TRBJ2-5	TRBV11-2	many	CASSYDPRLPQYF
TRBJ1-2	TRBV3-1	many	CASSQDIRTGRGDYGYTF
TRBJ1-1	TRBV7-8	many	CASSLRDRVSTEAFF
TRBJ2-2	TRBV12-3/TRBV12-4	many	CASSLGRIGELFF
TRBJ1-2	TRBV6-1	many	CASSEWAWTASRGYTF
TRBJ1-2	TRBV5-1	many	CASSLVDRGGYTF
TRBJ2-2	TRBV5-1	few	CASRPSADTGELFF
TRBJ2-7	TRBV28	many	CASSLYGGTGAYEQYF
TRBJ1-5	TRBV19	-	CASTPGRSNQPQHF
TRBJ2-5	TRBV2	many	CASREEVAAPRETQYF
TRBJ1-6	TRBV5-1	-	CASSLRQGLSNSPLHF
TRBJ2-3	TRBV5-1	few	CASSPRSSGTIGTQYF
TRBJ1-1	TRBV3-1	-	CASSQATQNTEAFF
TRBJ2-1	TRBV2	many	CASKVLEGSAKEQFF
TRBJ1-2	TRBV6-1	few	CASSVSWLDGYTF
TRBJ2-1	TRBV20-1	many	CSALRTGNNEQFF
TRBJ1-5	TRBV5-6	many	CASSLTTYSNQPQHF
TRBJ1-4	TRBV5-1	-	CASSLAGAGKLFF
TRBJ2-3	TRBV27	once	CASSPPDPNTDTQYF
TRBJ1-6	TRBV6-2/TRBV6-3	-	CASSYGVTSYNSPLHF
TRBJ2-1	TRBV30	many	CAWSRDGGGPYNEQFF
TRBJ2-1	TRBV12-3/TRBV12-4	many	CASSMRQGDEQFF
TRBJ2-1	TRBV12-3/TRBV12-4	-	CASSSGTSGQNEQFF